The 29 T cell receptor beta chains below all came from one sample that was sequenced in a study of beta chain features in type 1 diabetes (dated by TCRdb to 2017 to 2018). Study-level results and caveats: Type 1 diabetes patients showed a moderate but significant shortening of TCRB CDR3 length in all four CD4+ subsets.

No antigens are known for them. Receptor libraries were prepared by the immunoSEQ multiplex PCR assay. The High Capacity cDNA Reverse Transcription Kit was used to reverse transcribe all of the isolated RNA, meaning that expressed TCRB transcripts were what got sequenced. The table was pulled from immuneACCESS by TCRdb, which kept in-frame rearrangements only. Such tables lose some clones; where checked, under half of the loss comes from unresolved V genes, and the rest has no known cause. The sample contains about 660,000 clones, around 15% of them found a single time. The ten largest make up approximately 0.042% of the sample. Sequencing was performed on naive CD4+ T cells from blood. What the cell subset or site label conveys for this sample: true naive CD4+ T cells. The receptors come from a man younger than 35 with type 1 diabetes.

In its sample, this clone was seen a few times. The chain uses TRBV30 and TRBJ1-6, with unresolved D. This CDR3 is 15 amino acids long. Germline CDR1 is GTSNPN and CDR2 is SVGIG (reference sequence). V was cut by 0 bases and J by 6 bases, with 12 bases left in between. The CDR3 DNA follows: TGTGCCTGGAGTGTCACGCATTTGGGTAATTCACCCCTCCACTTT. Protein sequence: CAWSVTHLGNSPLHF.

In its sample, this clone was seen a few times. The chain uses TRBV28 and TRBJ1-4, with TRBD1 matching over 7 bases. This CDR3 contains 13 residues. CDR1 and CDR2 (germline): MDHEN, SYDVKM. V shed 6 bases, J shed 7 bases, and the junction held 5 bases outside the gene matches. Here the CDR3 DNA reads TGTGCCAGCAGCAGACAGGGAGTTGAAAAACTGTTTTTT. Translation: CASSRQGVEKLFF.

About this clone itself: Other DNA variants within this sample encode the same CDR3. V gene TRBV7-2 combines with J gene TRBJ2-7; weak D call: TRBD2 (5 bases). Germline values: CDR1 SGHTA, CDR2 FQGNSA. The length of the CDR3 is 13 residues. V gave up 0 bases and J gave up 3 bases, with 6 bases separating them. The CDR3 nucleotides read TGTGCCAGCAGCTTAGCAGGGAGCTACGAGCAGTACTTC. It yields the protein CASSLAGSYEQYF.

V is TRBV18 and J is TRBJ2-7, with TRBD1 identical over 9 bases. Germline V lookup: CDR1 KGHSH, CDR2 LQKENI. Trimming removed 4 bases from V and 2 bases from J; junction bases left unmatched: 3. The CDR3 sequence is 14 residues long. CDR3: CASSRTGATYEQYF. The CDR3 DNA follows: TGTGCCAGCTCACGGACAGGGGCGACCTACGAGCAGTACTTC.

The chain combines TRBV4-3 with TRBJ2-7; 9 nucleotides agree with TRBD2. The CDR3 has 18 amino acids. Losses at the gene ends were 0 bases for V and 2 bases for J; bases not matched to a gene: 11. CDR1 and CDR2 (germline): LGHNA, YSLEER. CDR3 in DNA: TGCGCCAGCAGCCAAGAAGGGCCCCCTAGCGGGGTCCCCTACGAGCAGTACTTC. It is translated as CASSQEGPPSGVPYEQYF.

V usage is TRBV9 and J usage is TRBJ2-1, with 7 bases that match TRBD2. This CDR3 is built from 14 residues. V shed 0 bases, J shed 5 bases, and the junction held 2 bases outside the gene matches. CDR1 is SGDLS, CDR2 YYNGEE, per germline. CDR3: CASSVAGGNNEQFF. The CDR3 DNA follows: TGTGCCAGCAGCGTAGCGGGGGGTAACAATGAGCAGTTCTTC.

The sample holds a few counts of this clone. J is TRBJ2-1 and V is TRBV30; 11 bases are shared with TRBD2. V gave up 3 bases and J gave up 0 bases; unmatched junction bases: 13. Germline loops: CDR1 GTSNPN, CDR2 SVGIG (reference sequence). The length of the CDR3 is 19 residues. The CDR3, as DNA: TGTGCCTGGAGGTTGGGACTAGCGGCAGTCCCCTACTCCTACAATGAGCAGTTCTTC. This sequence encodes CAWRLGLAAVPYSYNEQFF.

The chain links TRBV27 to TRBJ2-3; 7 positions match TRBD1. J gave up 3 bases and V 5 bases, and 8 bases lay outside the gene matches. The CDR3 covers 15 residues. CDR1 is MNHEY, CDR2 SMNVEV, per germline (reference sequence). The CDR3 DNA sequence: TGTGCCAGCAGTCCCTGGGACAGTGGAACAGATACGCAGTATTTT. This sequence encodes CASSPWDSGTDTQYF.

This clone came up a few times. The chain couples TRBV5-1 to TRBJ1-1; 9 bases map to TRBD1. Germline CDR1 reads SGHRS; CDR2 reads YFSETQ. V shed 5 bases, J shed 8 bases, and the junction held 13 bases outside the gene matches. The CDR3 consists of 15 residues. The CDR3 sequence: CASRTQGQGEGEAFF. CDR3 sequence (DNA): TGCGCCAGCAGAACGCAGGGACAGGGCGAGGGCGAAGCTTTCTTT. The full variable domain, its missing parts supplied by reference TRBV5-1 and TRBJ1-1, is KAGVTQTPRYLIKTRGQQVTLSCSPISGHRSVSWYQQTPGQGLQFLFEYFSETQRNKGNFPGRFSGRQFSNSRSEMNVSTLELGDSALYLCASRTQGQGEGEAFFGQGTRLTVV.

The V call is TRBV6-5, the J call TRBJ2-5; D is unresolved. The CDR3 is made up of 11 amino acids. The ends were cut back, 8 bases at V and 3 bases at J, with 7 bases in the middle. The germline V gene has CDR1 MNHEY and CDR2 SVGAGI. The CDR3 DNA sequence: TGTGCCAGCCGGTCCGAAGAGACCCAGTACTTC. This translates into CASRSEETQYF.

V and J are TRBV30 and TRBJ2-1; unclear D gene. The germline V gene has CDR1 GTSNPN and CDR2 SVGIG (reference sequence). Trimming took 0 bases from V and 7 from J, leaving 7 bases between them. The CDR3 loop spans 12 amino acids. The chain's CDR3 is CAWSVLQNEQFF. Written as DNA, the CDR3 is TGTGCCTGGAGTGTACTGCAGAATGAGCAGTTCTTC.

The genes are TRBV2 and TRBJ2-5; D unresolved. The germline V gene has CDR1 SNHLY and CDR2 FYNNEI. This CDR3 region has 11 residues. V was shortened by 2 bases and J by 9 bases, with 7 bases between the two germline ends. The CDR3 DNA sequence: TGTGCCAGCAGTGAATTGGGTTCCCAGTACTTC. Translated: CASSELGSQYF.

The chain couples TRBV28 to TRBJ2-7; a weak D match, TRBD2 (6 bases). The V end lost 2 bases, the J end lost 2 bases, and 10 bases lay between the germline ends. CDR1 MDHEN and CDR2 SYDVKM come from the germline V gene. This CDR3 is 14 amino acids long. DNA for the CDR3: TGTGCCAGCAGTTTAAGGTCTAGCGCCTACGAGCAGTACTTC. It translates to CASSLRSSAYEQYF.

CDR3 amino acids: CASSQERATGRKTQYF. CDR3 DNA sequence: TGCGCCAGCAGCCAAGAGAGGGCGACAGGGAGGAAGACCCAGTACTTC. The chain employs TRBV4-1 and TRBJ2-5; D possibly corresponds to TRBD1 (7 bases). The CDR3 contains 16 residues. With 0 bases removed from V and 6 bases from J, the gap between germline ends came to 17 bases. CDR1 is MGHRA and CDR2 is YSYEKL in the germline V gene.

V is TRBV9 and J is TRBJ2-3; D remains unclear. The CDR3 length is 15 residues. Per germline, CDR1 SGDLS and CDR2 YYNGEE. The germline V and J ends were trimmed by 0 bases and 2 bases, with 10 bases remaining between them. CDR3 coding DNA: TGTGCCAGCAGCGTAGGTAGTCTCTTCACAGATACGCAGTATTTT. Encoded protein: CASSVGSLFTDTQYF.

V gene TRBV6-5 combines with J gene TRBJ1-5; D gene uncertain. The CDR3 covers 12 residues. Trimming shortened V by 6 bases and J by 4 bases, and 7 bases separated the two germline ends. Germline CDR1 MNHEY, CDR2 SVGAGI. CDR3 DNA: TGTGCCAGCAGATCCGGTAATCAGCCCCAGCATTTT. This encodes CASRSGNQPQHF.

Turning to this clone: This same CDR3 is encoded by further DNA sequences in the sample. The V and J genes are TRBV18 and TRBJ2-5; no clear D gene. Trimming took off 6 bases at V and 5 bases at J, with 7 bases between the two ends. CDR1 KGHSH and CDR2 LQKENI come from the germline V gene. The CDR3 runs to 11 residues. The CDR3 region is CASSPGETQYF. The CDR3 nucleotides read TGTGCCAGCTCTCCTGGGGAGACCCAGTACTTC. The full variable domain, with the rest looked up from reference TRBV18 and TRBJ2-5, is NAGVMQNPRHLVRRRGQEARLRCSPMKGHSHVYWYRQLPEEGLKFMVYLQKENIIDESGMPKERFSAEFPKEGPSILRIQQVVRGDSAAYFCASSPGETQYFGPGTRLLVL.

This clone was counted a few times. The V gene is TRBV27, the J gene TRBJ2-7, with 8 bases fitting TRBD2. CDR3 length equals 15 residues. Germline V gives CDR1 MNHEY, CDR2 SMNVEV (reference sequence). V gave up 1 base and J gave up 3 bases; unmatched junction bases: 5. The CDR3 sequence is CASSLLLAANYEQYF. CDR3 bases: TGTGCCAGCAGTTTATTACTAGCGGCAAACTACGAGCAGTACTTC.

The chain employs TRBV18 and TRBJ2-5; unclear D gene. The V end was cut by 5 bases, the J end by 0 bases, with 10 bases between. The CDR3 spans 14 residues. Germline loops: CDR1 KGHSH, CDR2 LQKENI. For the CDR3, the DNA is TGTGCCAGCTCAATACCAAACGACCAAGAGACCCAGTACTTC. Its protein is CASSIPNDQETQYF.

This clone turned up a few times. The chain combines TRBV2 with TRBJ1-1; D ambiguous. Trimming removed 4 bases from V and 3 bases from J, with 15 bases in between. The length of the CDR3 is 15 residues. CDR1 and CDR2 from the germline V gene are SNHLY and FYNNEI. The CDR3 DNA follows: TGTGCCAGCAGTGGGTTAAATGGGCCCCACACTGAAGCTTTCTTT. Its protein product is CASSGLNGPHTEAFF. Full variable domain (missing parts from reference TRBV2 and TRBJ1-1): EPEVTQTPSHQVTQMGQEVILRCVPISNHLYFYWYRQILGQKVEFLVSFYNNEISEKSEIFDDQFSVERPDGSNFTLKIRSTKLEDSAMYFCASSGLNGPHTEAFFGQGTRLTVV.

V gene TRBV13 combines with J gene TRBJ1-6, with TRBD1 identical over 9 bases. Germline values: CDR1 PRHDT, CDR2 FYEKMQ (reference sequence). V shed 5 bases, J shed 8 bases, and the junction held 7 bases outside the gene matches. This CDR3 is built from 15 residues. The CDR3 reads CASSSKGTGYSPLHF. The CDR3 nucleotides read TGTGCCAGCAGCAGTAAGGGGACAGGGTATTCACCCCTCCACTTT.

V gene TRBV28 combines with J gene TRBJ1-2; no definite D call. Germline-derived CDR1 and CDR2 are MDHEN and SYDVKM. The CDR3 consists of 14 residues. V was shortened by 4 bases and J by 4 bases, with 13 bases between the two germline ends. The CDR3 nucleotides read TGTGCCAGCAGTTCACCGTTTCGGGCCTATGGCTACACCTTC. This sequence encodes CASSSPFRAYGYTF.

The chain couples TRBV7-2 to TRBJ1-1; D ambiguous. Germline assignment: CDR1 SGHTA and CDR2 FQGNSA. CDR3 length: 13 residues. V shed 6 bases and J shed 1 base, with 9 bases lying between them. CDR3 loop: CASRSSRNTEAFF. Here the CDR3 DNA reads TGTGCCAGCAGGTCCTCTCGGAACACTGAAGCTTTCTTT.

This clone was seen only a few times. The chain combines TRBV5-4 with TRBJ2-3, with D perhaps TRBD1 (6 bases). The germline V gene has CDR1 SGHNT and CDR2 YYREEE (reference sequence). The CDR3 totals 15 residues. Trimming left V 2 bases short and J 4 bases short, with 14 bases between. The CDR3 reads CASSLTGMSADTQYF. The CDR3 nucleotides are TGTGCCAGCAGCTTAACAGGGATGAGTGCAGATACGCAGTATTTT.

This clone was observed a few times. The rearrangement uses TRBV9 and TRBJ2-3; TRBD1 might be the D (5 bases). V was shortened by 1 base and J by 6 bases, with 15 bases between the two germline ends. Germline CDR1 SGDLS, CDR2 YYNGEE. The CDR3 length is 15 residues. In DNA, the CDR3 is TGTGCCAGCAGCGTACGACGGACAACGATTGATACGCAGTATTTT. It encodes CASSVRRTTIDTQYF.

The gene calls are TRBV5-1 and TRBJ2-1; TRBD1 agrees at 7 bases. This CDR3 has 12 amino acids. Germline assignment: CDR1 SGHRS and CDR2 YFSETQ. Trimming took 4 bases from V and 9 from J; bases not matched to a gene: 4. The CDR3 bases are TGCGCCAGCAGCCAGGGGGAGACTGAGCAGTTCTTC. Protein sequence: CASSQGETEQFF.

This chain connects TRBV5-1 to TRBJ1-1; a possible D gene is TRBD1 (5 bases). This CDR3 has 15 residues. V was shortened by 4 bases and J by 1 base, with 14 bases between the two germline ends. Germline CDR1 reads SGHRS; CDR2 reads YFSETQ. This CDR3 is CASSLQVLSNTEAFF. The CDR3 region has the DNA TGCGCCAGCAGCCTACAGGTGTTGTCGAACACTGAAGCTTTCTTT.

CDR3 nucleotides: TGTGCCAGCAGTCTCCAGCGGGGCGCAGATACGCAGTATTTT. Residues: CASSLQRGADTQYF. This chain uses TRBV2 with TRBJ2-3, with 7 positions matching TRBD2. Germline CDR1 is SNHLY and CDR2 is FYNNEI. The length of the CDR3 is 14 residues. V dropped 5 bases and J dropped 4; count of bases not matched to a gene: 6.

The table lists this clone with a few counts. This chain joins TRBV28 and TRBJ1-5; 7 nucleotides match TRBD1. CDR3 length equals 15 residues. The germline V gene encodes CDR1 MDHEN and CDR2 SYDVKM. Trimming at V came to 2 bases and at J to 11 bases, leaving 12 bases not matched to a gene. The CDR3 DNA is TGTGCCAGCAGTTTACAGGACAGGATTTCTACAGCCCAGCATTTT. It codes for CASSLQDRISTAQHF.